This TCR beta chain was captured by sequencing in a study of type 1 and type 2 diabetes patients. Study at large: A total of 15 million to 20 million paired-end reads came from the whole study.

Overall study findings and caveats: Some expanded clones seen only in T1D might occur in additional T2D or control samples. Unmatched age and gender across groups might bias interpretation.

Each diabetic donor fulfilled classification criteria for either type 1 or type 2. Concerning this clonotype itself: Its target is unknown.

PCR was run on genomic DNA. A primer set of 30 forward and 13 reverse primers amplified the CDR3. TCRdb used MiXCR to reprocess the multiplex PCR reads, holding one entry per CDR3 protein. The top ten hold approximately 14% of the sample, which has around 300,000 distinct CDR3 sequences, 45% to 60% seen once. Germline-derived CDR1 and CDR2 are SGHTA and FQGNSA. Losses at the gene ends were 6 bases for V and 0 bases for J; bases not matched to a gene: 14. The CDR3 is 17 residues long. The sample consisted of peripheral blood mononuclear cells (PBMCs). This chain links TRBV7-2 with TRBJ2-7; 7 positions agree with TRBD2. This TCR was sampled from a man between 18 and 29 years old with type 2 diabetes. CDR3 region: CASRPINRGLHSYEQYF. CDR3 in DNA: TGTGCCAGCAGGCCAATAAATCGGGGACTACACTCCTACGAGCAGTACTTC.